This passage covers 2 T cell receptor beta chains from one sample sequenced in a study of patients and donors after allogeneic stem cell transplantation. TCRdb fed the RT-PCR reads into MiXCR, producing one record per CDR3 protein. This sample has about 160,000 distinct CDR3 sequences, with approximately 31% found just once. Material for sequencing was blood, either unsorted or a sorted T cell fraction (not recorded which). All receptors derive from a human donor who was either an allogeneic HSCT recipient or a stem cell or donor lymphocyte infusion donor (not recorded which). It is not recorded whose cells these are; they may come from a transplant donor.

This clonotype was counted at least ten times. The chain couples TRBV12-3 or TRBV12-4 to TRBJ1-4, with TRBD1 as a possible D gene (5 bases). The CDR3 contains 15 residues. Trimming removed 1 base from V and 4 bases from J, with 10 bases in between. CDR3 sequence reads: CASSLGAGHNEKLFF. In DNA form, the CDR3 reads TGTGCCAGCAGTTTAGGGGCAGGGCATAATGAAAAACTGTTTTTT.

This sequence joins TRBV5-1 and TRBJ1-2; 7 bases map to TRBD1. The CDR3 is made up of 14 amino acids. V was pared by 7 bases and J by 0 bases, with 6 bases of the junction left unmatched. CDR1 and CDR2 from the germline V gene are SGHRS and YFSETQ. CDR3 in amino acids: CASGRQGANYGYTF. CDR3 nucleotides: TGCGCCAGCGGAAGGCAGGGGGCTAACTATGGCTACACCTTC.